The TCR beta chain described here comes from a study of vaccination effects on CD4 cells after COVID-19. Study background: Participants were vaccinated with two doses of either the BNT162b2 or mRNA-1273 vaccine.

Concerning this clone: The antigen is unknown.

Sequencing in the ViraFEST assay came after antigen-specific CD4+ T cells had been expanded with viral peptide pools, which were used to stimulate PBMC. Following culture for approximately 11 days, CD4+ T cells were isolated. Nucleocapsid antibodies were negative in the vaccine recipients, who had never had SARS-CoV-2 infection. IL-2 medium took the place of half the medium on both days 3 and 7. Sequenced by immunoSEQ multiplex PCR; TCRdb stores in-frame clones only, minus some. The sample carries roughly 50,000 clones, 79% recorded once. Study-level results: Common cold coronavirus cross-reactivity was shown by only 1 of 255 vaccine-induced clones in healthy vaccinees. Clones arising from infection and from vaccination showed marked clonal contraction late after vaccination.

This CDR3 has 18 amino acids. V dropped 7 bases and J dropped 3; count of bases not matched to a gene: 16. The germline V gene encodes CDR1 LGHDT and CDR2 YNNKEL (reference sequence). The chain recombines TRBV3-1 (or the pseudogene TRBV3-2) with TRBJ2-1, with 9 bases aligning to TRBD2. The sequenced sample was CD4+ T cells from PBMCs cultured with HCoV-OC43 spike peptides, obtained before COVID-19 vaccination. Subset in this sample: HCoV-OC43 spike overlapping peptide pool stimulation. The source of this sequence is a human donor who received a COVID-19 vaccine. The CDR3 sequence: CASNPKGGGGAYYNEQFF. CDR3 sequence (DNA): TGTGCCAGCAACCCTAAGGGAGGCGGGGGGGCCTACTACAATGAGCAGTTCTTC.